This TCR beta chain derives from a study of cytomegalovirus exposure and HLA in healthy donors. Whole-study findings and limits: Reports state that TCR beta sequences accurately predicted most subjects' HLA-A and HLA-B alleles. It was confirmed in vitro that a few of the CMV-associated chains were specific for CMV antigens.

PCR used 60 Vbeta primers and 13 Jbeta primers. Libraries were prepared by immunoSEQ multiplex PCR; TCRdb keeps only in-frame clonotypes and omits some of them. The sample records tens of thousands of clones, roughly 61% being singletons. This CDR3 region has 12 residues. With 4 bases removed from V and 1 base from J, the gap between germline ends came to 4 bases. Germline V lookup: CDR1 MDHEN, CDR2 SYDVKM. Concerning this clone: Its antigen is unidentified.

Sequencing used PBMCs. The source of this sequence is a woman in her thirties or forties in good health and CMV-seropositive. The chain links TRBV28 to TRBJ2-5; D gene ambiguous. The chain's CDR3 is CASSSRQETQYF. Here the CDR3 DNA reads TGTGCCAGCAGTTCCCGCCAAGAGACCCAGTACTTC.